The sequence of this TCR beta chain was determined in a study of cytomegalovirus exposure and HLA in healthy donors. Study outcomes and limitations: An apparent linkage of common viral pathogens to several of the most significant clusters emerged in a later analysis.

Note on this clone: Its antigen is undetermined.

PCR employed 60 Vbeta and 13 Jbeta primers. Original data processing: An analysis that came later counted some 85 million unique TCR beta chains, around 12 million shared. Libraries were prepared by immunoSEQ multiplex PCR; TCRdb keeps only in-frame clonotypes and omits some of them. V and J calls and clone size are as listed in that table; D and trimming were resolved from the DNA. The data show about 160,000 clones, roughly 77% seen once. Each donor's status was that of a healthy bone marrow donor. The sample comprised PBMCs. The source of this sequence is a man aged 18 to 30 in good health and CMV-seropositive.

The CDR3 coding sequence is TGCGCCAGCAATGGGGAGGATGAAAAACTGTTTTTT. Translated: CASNGEDEKLFF. The rearrangement links TRBV5-1 to TRBJ1-4; D unresolved. CDR1 and CDR2 from the germline V gene are SGHRS and YFSETQ. The length of the CDR3 is 12 residues. The germline V and J ends were trimmed by 6 bases and 6 bases, with 9 bases remaining between them. Full variable domain (rest looked up from reference TRBV5-1 and TRBJ1-4): KAGVTQTPRYLIKTRGQQVTLSCSPISGHRSVSWYQQTPGQGLQFLFEYFSETQRNKGNFPGRFSGRQFSNSRSEMNVSTLELGDSALYLCASNGEDEKLFFGSGTQLSVL.